This T cell receptor (beta chain) was found in a study of cytomegalovirus exposure and HLA in healthy donors. Turning to this clone: Its target is unknown.

Regarding the study as a whole: In a later analysis, across HLA loci, associated TCR counts were highest for DRB1, lowest for HLA-C.

CDR3 length: 14 residues. The germline V gene has CDR1 SGHRS and CDR2 YFSETQ. V was shortened by 0 bases and J by 4 bases, with 10 bases between the two germline ends. The PCR used 60 Vbeta and 13 Jbeta primers. Method: immunoSEQ multiplex PCR; TCRdb's copy keeps in-frame clones and lacks some. Of some 60,000 clones in the sample, approximately 85% are singletons; the top ten hold about 10%. The TCR sequence derives from a female donor in good health and CMV-seronegative. The chain combines TRBV5-1 with TRBJ1-2; D is unclear. Sequencing was carried out using PBMCs. CDR3 residues: CASSLVPGSYGYTF. Written as DNA, the CDR3 is TGCGCCAGCAGCTTGGTACCGGGATCCTATGGCTACACCTTC.